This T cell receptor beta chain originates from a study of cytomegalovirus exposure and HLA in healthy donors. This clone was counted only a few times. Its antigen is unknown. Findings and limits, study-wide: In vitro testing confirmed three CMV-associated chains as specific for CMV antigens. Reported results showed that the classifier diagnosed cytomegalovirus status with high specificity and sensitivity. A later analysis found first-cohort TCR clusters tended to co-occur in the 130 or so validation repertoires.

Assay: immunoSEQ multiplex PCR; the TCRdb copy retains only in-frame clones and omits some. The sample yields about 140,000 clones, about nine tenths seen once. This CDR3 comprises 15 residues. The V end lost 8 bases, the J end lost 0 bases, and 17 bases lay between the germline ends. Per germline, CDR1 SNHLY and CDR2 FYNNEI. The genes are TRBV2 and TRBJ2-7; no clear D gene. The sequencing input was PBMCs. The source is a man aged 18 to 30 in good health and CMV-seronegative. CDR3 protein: CASWVPTSSSYEQYF. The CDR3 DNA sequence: TGTGCCAGCTGGGTACCGACATCAAGCTCCTACGAGCAGTACTTC.